The clone carrying this T cell receptor beta chain was picked up one time. The record originates from a study of blood T cell repertoires in COVID-19. Study-level background: Sites across the United States, Italy and Spain contributed samples from acute and convalescent COVID-19.

Data came from immunoSEQ multiplex PCR; TCRdb stores just in-frame clones and leaves some out. The sample contains tens of thousands of clones, approximately 89% of which appear only once. This CDR3 region has 15 residues. The V gene's germline CDR1 is SGHTA and CDR2 FQGNSA. The V gene lost 6 bases and the J gene lost 4 bases, with 15 bases spanning the gap. V and J are TRBV7-2 and TRBJ1-4, with D tentatively TRBD1 (5 bases). The TCR originated in a man aged 55 to 70 with acute or convalescent COVID-19. The material sequenced was peripheral blood. CDR3 sequence (DNA): TGTGCCAGCAGTCCTGGGGCAGGGTTTAATGAAAAACTGTTTTTT. Protein: CASSPGAGFNEKLFF.